What follows are 23 T cell receptor beta chains derived from one specimen sequenced in a study of cytomegalovirus exposure and HLA in healthy donors. The PCR contained 60 Vbeta and 13 Jbeta primers. Some clones are missing from TCRdb's copy, which holds only in-frame ones; the method was immunoSEQ multiplex PCR. The ten most abundant clones cover roughly 7.1% of a sample with about 54,000 clones. Sample: PBMCs. Receptors were obtained from a woman between 40 and 50 years old in good health and CMV-seronegative.

The V call is TRBV19, the J call TRBJ2-7; D may be TRBD2 (5 bases). CDR3 length: 17 residues. V lost 1 base and J lost 4, with 20 bases in between. Germline V lookup: CDR1 LNHDA, CDR2 SQIVND (reference sequence). CDR3 region: CASSIGRGGLLLYEQYF. CDR3 nucleotides: TGTGCCAGTAGTATAGGTCGAGGCGGACTTCTACTTTACGAGCAGTACTTC.

This rearrangement joins TRBV18 to TRBJ1-1; D is perhaps TRBD1 (5 bases). The CDR3 runs 16 residues. V was cut by 3 bases and J by 0 bases, with 14 bases left in between. Germline V lookup: CDR1 KGHSH, CDR2 LQKENI. CDR3 coding DNA: TGTGCCAGCTCACCCTTACAGGACGTCATGAACACTGAAGCTTTCTTT. This encodes CASSPLQDVMNTEAFF.

This rearrangement joins TRBV5-1 to TRBJ1-2; 7 bases align to TRBD1. CDR1 and CDR2 (germline): SGHRS, YFSETQ. The V gene end was trimmed by 0 bases and the J gene end by 6 bases; junction bases not matched to a gene: 5. CDR3 length: 14 amino acids. The CDR3 reads CASSLGTGIHGYTF. CDR3 coding DNA: TGCGCCAGCAGCTTGGGGACAGGTATACATGGCTACACCTTC.

For this clone: The junction departs from germline at one end; a sequencing error may be responsible. The chain is built from TRBV28 and TRBJ2-1; tentative D call: TRBD1 (5 bases). The CDR3 loop spans 16 amino acids. Germline-derived CDR1 and CDR2 are MDHEN and SYDVKM. Written as DNA, the CDR3 is TGTGCCAGCAGTTTAATTGAGTGGGGCTCCGACAATGAGCAGTTCTTC. Translation gives CASSLIEWGSDNEQFF.

Here the CDR3 reads CASSLASSTEAFF. The CDR3 DNA is TGTGCCAGCAGCTTAGCGTCGAGCACTGAAGCTTTCTTT. The J gene is TRBJ1-1, the V gene TRBV7-2, with no clear D. The CDR3 totals 13 residues. V was shortened by 0 bases and J by 4 bases, with 6 bases between the two germline ends. Germline V gene lookup returns CDR1 SGHTA and CDR2 FQGNSA. Based on the CDR3 plus reference TRBV7-2 and TRBJ1-1, the full variable domain is GAGVSQSPSNKVTEKGKDVELRCDPISGHTALYWYRQSLGQGLEFLIYFQGNSAPDKSGLPSDRFSAERTGGSVSTLTIQRTQQEDSAVYLCASSLASSTEAFFGQGTRLTVV.

This chain joins TRBV5-4 and TRBJ2-3; 9 nucleotides match TRBD1. The CDR3 contains 15 residues. Germline assignment: CDR1 SGHNT and CDR2 YYREEE (reference sequence). Losses at the gene ends were 5 bases for V and 1 base for J; bases not matched to a gene: 5. This chain's CDR3 is CASRSRDRGTDTQYF. CDR3 nucleotide sequence: TGTGCCAGCAGGAGCCGGGACAGGGGCACAGATACGCAGTATTTT.

As regards this clone: An end of the junction differs from the germline gene, which may be a read error. This CDR3 is CASSPSGNTEDFF. The CDR3 DNA reads TGTGCCAGCAGCCCGTCAGGAAACACTGAAGATTTCTTT. This sequence joins TRBV7-3 and TRBJ1-1, with D unclear. This CDR3 contains 13 residues. Germline-derived CDR1 and CDR2 are SGHTA and FQGTGA.

The gene calls are TRBV19 and TRBJ2-1, with D unresolved. The CDR3 runs to 13 residues. The germline CDR1 and CDR2 sequences are LNHDA and SQIVND (reference sequence). V was cut by 5 bases and J by 11 bases, with 16 bases left in between. CDR3 in DNA: TGTGCCAGTAGTGCCTCGTTGGCCGTTAAGCAGTTCTTC. As protein: CASSASLAVKQFF.

This rearrangement joins TRBV6-5 to TRBJ2-3; 8 bases agree with TRBD1. Germline V gene lookup returns CDR1 MNHEY and CDR2 SVGAGI. The CDR3 length is 14 residues. V lost 4 bases and J lost 2; bases outside the gene matches: 2. The CDR3 DNA reads as TGTGCCAGCAGTTCACAGGGGGACACAGATACGCAGTATTTT. As protein: CASSSQGDTDTQYF.

This chain links TRBV18 with TRBJ1-5, with D possibly TRBD1 on 6 matching bases. V was trimmed by 3 bases and J by 1 base, leaving 10 bases between them. Germline V lookup: CDR1 KGHSH, CDR2 LQKENI. CDR3 length: 15 residues. CDR3: CASSPAGASNQPQHF. For the CDR3, the DNA is TGTGCCAGCTCACCGGCGGGGGCGAGCAATCAGCCCCAGCATTTT.

The V gene is TRBV5-4, the J gene TRBJ2-1; 13 nucleotides agree with TRBD2. The CDR3 length is 16 residues. V lost 6 bases and J lost 5; bases outside the gene matches: 8. Germline CDR1 reads SGHNT; CDR2 reads YYREEE (reference sequence). In DNA, the CDR3 is TGTGCCAGCAACCCCGGACTAGCGGGAGCAAACAATGAGCAGTTCTTC. Translating it yields CASNPGLAGANNEQFF.

This chain uses TRBV6-6 with TRBJ2-2; TRBD2 agrees at 13 bases. The V gene's germline CDR1 is MNHNY and CDR2 SVGAGI (reference sequence). This CDR3 has 15 residues. Trimming at V came to 9 bases and at J to 4 bases, leaving 5 bases not matched to a gene. CDR3 coding DNA: TGTGCCAGGGGACTAGCGGGGCAAGTCACCGGGGAGCTGTTTTTT. This gives the protein CARGLAGQVTGELFF.

The gene calls are TRBV5-1 and TRBJ1-2, with D possibly matching TRBD1 (6 bases). CDR1 is SGHRS, CDR2 YFSETQ, per germline. Deletions cut 1 base from V and 4 bases from J, with 11 bases between. CDR3 length equals 14 residues. CDR3: CASSLLQGSYGYTF. The CDR3 nucleotides read TGCGCCAGCAGCTTGCTACAGGGTAGCTATGGCTACACCTTC.

This chain connects TRBV28 to TRBJ1-1, with D maybe TRBD1 (6 bases). The germline gives CDR1 MDHEN, CDR2 SYDVKM. The V and J ends lost 2 bases and 1 base respectively, with 17 bases between them. This CDR3 has 17 residues. DNA for the CDR3: TGTGCCAGCAGTTTAGGGGGGGCAGGGTGGAGGAACACTGAAGCTTTCTTT. Protein product: CASSLGGAGWRNTEAFF.

The genes are TRBV9 and TRBJ2-7, with D perhaps TRBD1 (6 bases). V lost 0 bases to trimming and J lost 12 bases, with 16 bases between them. In germline, CDR1 is SGDLS, CDR2 YYNGEE. The CDR3 totals 13 residues. The CDR3 region has the DNA TGTGCCAGCAGCGTAGAAGGGTCGGGACACGTGTACTTC. Translating gives CASSVEGSGHVYF. Combining the CDR3 with reference TRBV9 and TRBJ2-7 gives the whole variable domain DSGVTQTPKHLITATGQRVTLRCSPRSGDLSVYWYQQSLDQGLQFLIQYYNGEERAKGNILERFSAQQFPDLHSELNLSSLELGDSALYFCASSVEGSGHVYFGPGTRLTVT.

The V call is TRBV11-3, the J call TRBJ2-1, with 9 nucleotides matching TRBD2. This CDR3 is 14 amino acids long. The J segment lost 4 bases and the V segment lost 4 bases, leaving 2 bases of the junction unmatched. Germline CDR1 reads SGHNT; CDR2 reads YENEEA. CDR3 coding DNA: TGTGCCAGCAGCTCGGGACTAGCTTACAATGAGCAGTTCTTC. Amino acid sequence: CASSSGLAYNEQFF.

The gene calls are TRBV7-2 and TRBJ2-1; a possible D gene is TRBD2 (7 bases). CDR3 size: 16 residues. V lost 1 base to trimming and J lost 6 bases, with 16 bases between them. CDR1 and CDR2 (germline): SGHTA, FQGNSA. CDR3 protein: CASSLGRTAGANEQFF. CDR3 sequence (DNA): TGTGCCAGCAGCTTAGGAAGGACCGCGGGGGCCAATGAGCAGTTCTTC. The variable domain in full, completed from reference TRBV7-2 and TRBJ2-1, reads GAGVSQSPSNKVTEKGKDVELRCDPISGHTALYWYRQSLGQGLEFLIYFQGNSAPDKSGLPSDRFSAERTGGSVSTLTIQRTQQEDSAVYLCASSLGRTAGANEQFFGPGTRLTVL.

The V call is TRBV6-1, the J call TRBJ2-5, with 7 bases identical to TRBD2. Trimming at V came to 2 bases and at J to 5 bases, leaving 8 bases not matched to a gene. This CDR3 contains 15 residues. Germline CDR1 and CDR2: MNHNS and SASEGT. CDR3 residues: CASSEPMGGRETQYF. Written as DNA, the CDR3 is TGTGCCAGCAGTGAACCTATGGGGGGGAGGGAGACCCAGTACTTC.

The V gene is TRBV6-6, the J gene TRBJ1-6; D is perhaps TRBD1 (5 bases). The CDR3 consists of 14 residues. CDR1 is MNHNY and CDR2 is SVGAGI in the germline V gene (reference sequence). The V end lost 11 bases, the J end lost 7 bases, and 18 bases lay between the germline ends. The CDR3 is CASRGRGGNSPLHF. The CDR3 DNA sequence: TGTGCCTCCAGAGGTCGGGGGGGGAATTCACCCCTCCACTTT.

Remarks on this clone: The same CDR3 can be traced to other DNA sequences in this sample. The chain links TRBV7-9 to TRBJ1-2, with D maybe TRBD1 (6 bases). V shed 5 bases and J shed 1 base, with 8 bases lying between them. Germline V CDR1 and CDR2: SEHNR, FQNEAQ (reference sequence). The CDR3 is made up of 13 amino acids. CDR3 amino acids: CASSPQGNYGYTF. CDR3 bases: TGTGCCAGCAGCCCACAGGGTAACTATGGCTACACCTTC.

V usage is TRBV2 and J usage is TRBJ2-7; no clear D gene. The germline V gene encodes CDR1 SNHLY and CDR2 FYNNEI. The CDR3 contains 13 residues. V was shortened by 3 bases and J by 2 bases, with 8 bases between the two germline ends. This chain's CDR3 is CASSDFPAYEQYF. CDR3 bases: TGTGCCAGCAGTGACTTTCCGGCCTACGAGCAGTACTTC.

The chain links TRBV5-6 to TRBJ1-1; no firm D call. V lost 2 bases to trimming and J lost 4 bases, with 12 bases between them. From germline, CDR1 is SGHDT and CDR2 YYEEEE. CDR3 length equals 14 residues. The CDR3 region has the DNA TGTGCCAGCAGCTTACTCCCGAGGAGCACTGAAGCTTTCTTT. Translation: CASSLLPRSTEAFF. Supplemented by reference TRBV5-6 and TRBJ1-1, the full variable domain reads DAGVTQSPTHLIKTRGQQVTLRCSPKSGHDTVSWYQQALGQGPQFIFQYYEEEERQRGNFPDRFSGHQFPNYSSELNVNALLLGDSALYLCASSLLPRSTEAFFGQGTRLTVV.

In DNA, the CDR3 is TGTGCCAGCTCACCCCGGGACAGCAATGGCTACACCTTC. Translation gives CASSPRDSNGYTF. The chain is built from TRBV18 and TRBJ1-2, with 7 nucleotides matching TRBD1. Germline V gene lookup returns CDR1 KGHSH and CDR2 LQKENI. Germline trimming cut 3 bases from V and 6 bases from J; bases unmatched to any gene: 4. This CDR3 has 13 amino acids.